This TCR beta chain was recovered during a study of blood T cell repertoires in COVID-19. In germline, CDR1 is SGHAT, CDR2 FQNNGV. V was trimmed by 2 bases and J by 3 bases, leaving 8 bases between them. This CDR3 contains 13 residues. Original data processing: Amplification of reference gene primers provided the estimated nucleated cell counts. TCRdb's copy holds only in-frame clones and misses some; the assay was immunoSEQ multiplex PCR. V and J calls and clone size are those listed in that table; D and trimming were worked out from the DNA. The sample contains hundreds of thousands of clones, nearly 90% of which appear only once. Participant-reported clinical history was the basis for cohort assignment.

Sequencing was done on a sample of PBMCs or T cells enriched from blood (not recorded which). This clonotype was sampled from a woman aged 18-30 years with acute COVID-19. The chain combines TRBV11-2 with TRBJ2-7; weak D call: TRBD2 (5 bases). The CDR3 DNA sequence: TGTGCCAGCAGCTTAAAGGGAGACTACGAGCAGTACTTC. It is translated as CASSLKGDYEQYF.